These T cell receptor beta chains were read from a single sample in a study of cytotoxic CD8 clonotypes in ibrutinib-treated CLL. TCRdb's table, derived via immunoSEQ multiplex PCR, lists solely in-frame clones and lacks some. The sample has tens of thousands of clones, 62% seen once. The specimen was PBMCs, collected before ibrutinib treatment. The receptors originated from a human donor with chronic lymphocytic leukemia. CDR3s include the opening cysteine and the closing phenylalanine or tryptophan. D genes are given only for firm matches. Only some rows state a clone size, as once, few, many or a class for expanded clones.

d_call: TRBD1; j_call: TRBJ2-7; v_call: TRBV11-3; clone_size: -; cdr3_aa: CASSFAGGYEQYF; cdr3_nt: TGTGCCAGCAGCTTCGCAGGGGGCTACGAGCAGTACTTC
d_call: -; j_call: TRBJ1-2; v_call: TRBV10-3; clone_size: -; cdr3_aa: CAISASPGSSNYGYTF; cdr3_nt: TGTGCCATCAGTGCTAGCCCAGGATCATCCAACTATGGCTACACCTTC
d_call: -; j_call: TRBJ2-1; v_call: TRBV11-1; clone_size: few; cdr3_aa: CASSLDPLMHNEQFF; cdr3_nt: TGTGCCAGCAGCTTGGACCCCCTGATGCACAATGAGCAGTTCTTC
d_call: -; j_call: TRBJ1-3; v_call: TRBV19; clone_size: once; cdr3_aa: CASSESGNTIYF; cdr3_nt: TGTGCCAGTAGTGAGTCTGGAAACACCATATATTTT
d_call: -; j_call: TRBJ1-2; v_call: TRBV28; clone_size: -; cdr3_aa: CASSSGALPYGYTF; cdr3_nt: TGTGCCAGCAGTTCCGGGGCGCTACCATATGGCTACACCTTC
d_call: -; j_call: TRBJ1-5; v_call: TRBV27; clone_size: -; cdr3_aa: CASSLSGGNQPQHF; cdr3_nt: TGTGCCAGCAGTTTATCAGGGGGCAATCAGCCCCAGCATTTT
d_call: -; j_call: TRBJ1-5; v_call: TRBV2; clone_size: -; cdr3_aa: CASRDSNQPQHF; cdr3_nt: TGTGCCAGCAGGGATAGCAATCAGCCCCAGCATTTT
d_call: -; j_call: TRBJ2-1; v_call: TRBV6-1; clone_size: -; cdr3_aa: CASSEAKGHYNEQFF; cdr3_nt: TGTGCCAGCAGTGAAGCTAAGGGCCACTACAATGAGCAGTTCTTC
d_call: -; j_call: TRBJ2-7; v_call: TRBV27; clone_size: -; cdr3_aa: CASRGWKEGVAYEQYF; cdr3_nt: TGTGCCAGCAGGGGGTGGAAGGAGGGGGTCGCCTACGAGCAGTACTTC
d_call: TRBD1; j_call: TRBJ1-6; v_call: TRBV6-1; clone_size: -; cdr3_aa: CASTRDSSYNSPLHF; cdr3_nt: TGTGCCAGCACTAGGGACAGCTCCTATAATTCACCCCTCCACTTT
d_call: -; j_call: TRBJ1-6; v_call: TRBV28; clone_size: -; cdr3_aa: CASRYPGPTGGNSPLHF; cdr3_nt: TGTGCCAGCAGGTACCCGGGACCAACTGGTGGGAATTCACCCCTCCACTTT
d_call: -; j_call: TRBJ1-1; v_call: TRBV13; clone_size: -; cdr3_aa: CASSLDRNTEAFF; cdr3_nt: TGTGCCAGCAGCTTAGACAGGAACACTGAAGCTTTCTTT
d_call: TRBD1; j_call: TRBJ1-2; v_call: TRBV7-9; clone_size: few; cdr3_aa: CASSPGQDDYGYTF; cdr3_nt: TGTGCCAGCAGCCCGGGACAGGACGACTATGGCTACACCTTC
d_call: -; j_call: TRBJ1-2; v_call: TRBV15; clone_size: -; cdr3_aa: CATSRVNRAGSGYTF; cdr3_nt: TGTGCCACCAGCAGAGTAAACAGGGCAGGTAGCGGCTACACCTTC
d_call: TRBD1; j_call: TRBJ1-2; v_call: TRBV5-6; clone_size: -; cdr3_aa: CASSLLGQGLNYGYTF; cdr3_nt: TGTGCCAGCAGCTTGTTGGGACAGGGACTTAACTATGGCTACACCTTC
d_call: TRBD1; j_call: TRBJ2-7; v_call: TRBV18; clone_size: few; cdr3_aa: CASSPIGTGDYEQYF; cdr3_nt: TGTGCCAGCTCACCGATAGGGACAGGGGACTACGAGCAGTACTTC
d_call: -; j_call: TRBJ2-5; v_call: TRBV6-5; clone_size: -; cdr3_aa: CASRPGHVQETQYF; cdr3_nt: TGTGCCAGTCGACCGGGACATGTACAAGAGACCCAGTACTTC
d_call: -; j_call: TRBJ2-5; v_call: TRBV21-1; clone_size: -; cdr3_aa: CASSTRGGRETQYF; cdr3_nt: TGTGCCAGCAGCACTCGGGGGGGGCGGGAGACCCAGTACTTC
d_call: -; j_call: TRBJ1-5; v_call: TRBV4-2; clone_size: -; cdr3_aa: CASSQGIPGPTRTSNQPQHF; cdr3_nt: TGTGCCAGCAGCCAAGGGATCCCGGGACCCACAAGGACGAGCAATCAGCCCCAGCATTTT
d_call: -; j_call: TRBJ1-3; v_call: TRBV5-1; clone_size: -; cdr3_aa: CASSWGPQGAGNTIYF; cdr3_nt: TGCGCCAGCAGCTGGGGGCCACAGGGCGCGGGAAACACCATATATTTT
d_call: -; j_call: TRBJ1-4; v_call: TRBV4-1; clone_size: -; cdr3_aa: CASSQEAPTVNNEKLFF; cdr3_nt: TGCGCCAGCAGCCAAGAAGCCCCGACAGTCAATAATGAAAAACTGTTTTTT
d_call: -; j_call: TRBJ2-3; v_call: TRBV6-5; clone_size: few; cdr3_aa: CATQLSSGTDTQYF; cdr3_nt: TGTGCCACCCAGTTGAGTAGCGGCACAGATACGCAGTATTTT
d_call: TRBD1; j_call: TRBJ2-7; v_call: TRBV27; clone_size: -; cdr3_aa: CASSLTGALSTYEQYF; cdr3_nt: TGTGCCAGCAGCTTAACAGGGGCCCTATCGACCTACGAGCAGTACTTC
d_call: TRBD2; j_call: TRBJ2-1; v_call: TRBV5-1; clone_size: -; cdr3_aa: CASSLSGRRNNEQFF; cdr3_nt: TGCGCCAGCAGCTTGTCCGGGAGGAGGAACAATGAGCAGTTCTTC
d_call: TRBD1; j_call: TRBJ1-1; v_call: TRBV15; clone_size: -; cdr3_aa: CATSSSILGQGDSHTEAFF; cdr3_nt: TGTGCCACCAGCAGTTCTATACTCGGACAGGGGGATTCACACACTGAAGCTTTCTTT
d_call: -; j_call: TRBJ2-3; v_call: TRBV11-2; clone_size: -; cdr3_aa: CASSWFTDTQYF; cdr3_nt: TGTGCCAGCAGCTGGTTTACAGATACGCAGTATTTT
d_call: -; j_call: TRBJ1-2; v_call: TRBV2; clone_size: few; cdr3_aa: CASSGTRGLVGYTF; cdr3_nt: TGTGCCAGCAGTGGGACACGGGGACTGGTTGGCTACACCTTC
d_call: TRBD1; j_call: TRBJ1-1; v_call: TRBV19; clone_size: -; cdr3_aa: CASNRDRAEANTEAFF; cdr3_nt: TGTGCCAGTAATAGGGACAGGGCGGAGGCAAACACTGAAGCTTTCTTT
d_call: -; j_call: TRBJ2-7; v_call: TRBV28; clone_size: few; cdr3_aa: CASSLGSTYEQYF; cdr3_nt: TGTGCCAGCAGTTTAGGGAGTACCTACGAGCAGTACTTC
d_call: TRBD1; j_call: TRBJ2-1; v_call: TRBV11-2; clone_size: -; cdr3_aa: CASSRQGGPYNEQFF; cdr3_nt: TGTGCCAGCAGCAGACAGGGGGGTCCCTACAATGAGCAGTTCTTC
d_call: -; j_call: TRBJ1-6; v_call: TRBV15; clone_size: once; cdr3_aa: CATSRSHGGISYNSPLHF; cdr3_nt: TGTGCCACCAGCAGATCTCACGGGGGAATCTCCTATAATTCACCCCTCCACTTT
d_call: TRBD2; j_call: TRBJ2-5; v_call: TRBV30; clone_size: -; cdr3_aa: CAWSTLAGGETQYF; cdr3_nt: TGTGCCTGGAGTACACTAGCGGGGGGGGAGACCCAGTACTTC
d_call: -; j_call: TRBJ1-1; v_call: TRBV18; clone_size: -; cdr3_aa: CASSTLSGTLNTEAFF; cdr3_nt: TGTGCCAGCTCAACCCTATCCGGGACCCTAAACACTGAAGCTTTCTTT
d_call: TRBD2; j_call: TRBJ2-1; v_call: TRBV11-2; clone_size: -; cdr3_aa: CASSLHYGAGGISYNEQFF; cdr3_nt: TGTGCCAGCAGCTTACACTATGGAGCGGGAGGAATATCCTACAATGAGCAGTTCTTC
d_call: -; j_call: TRBJ2-3; v_call: TRBV9; clone_size: -; cdr3_aa: CASNTGSGDTQYF; cdr3_nt: TGTGCCAGCAACACAGGGAGTGGAGATACGCAGTATTTT
d_call: -; j_call: TRBJ2-7; v_call: TRBV11-2; clone_size: -; cdr3_aa: CASSLAVHYGGARSYEQYF; cdr3_nt: TGTGCCAGCAGCTTAGCCGTTCACTATGGGGGAGCGAGGTCCTACGAGCAGTACTTC
d_call: -; j_call: TRBJ2-2; v_call: TRBV6-1; clone_size: -; cdr3_aa: CASIRSPLGRELFF; cdr3_nt: TGTGCCAGCATCCGCTCCCCACTGGGAAGGGAGCTGTTTTTT
d_call: -; j_call: TRBJ2-5; v_call: TRBV7-8; clone_size: -; cdr3_aa: CASSKSTDVTETQYF; cdr3_nt: TGTGCCAGCAGCAAGTCGACCGACGTGACGGAGACCCAGTACTTC
d_call: -; j_call: TRBJ1-2; v_call: TRBV4-1; clone_size: -; cdr3_aa: CASSHLAGTRDYGYTF; cdr3_nt: TGCGCCAGCAGCCATCTGGCTGGGACCAGGGACTATGGCTACACCTTC
d_call: -; j_call: TRBJ1-1; v_call: TRBV29-1; clone_size: -; cdr3_aa: CSVERMGNTEAFF; cdr3_nt: TGCAGCGTTGAAAGAATGGGGAACACTGAAGCTTTCTTT
d_call: -; j_call: TRBJ1-2; v_call: TRBV25-1; clone_size: -; cdr3_aa: CASSEGGAANYGYTF; cdr3_nt: TGTGCCAGCAGTGAAGGGGGGGCAGCTAACTATGGCTACACCTTC
d_call: -; j_call: TRBJ1-2; v_call: TRBV5-6; clone_size: -; cdr3_aa: CASGLVGGYGYTF; cdr3_nt: TGTGCCAGCGGGTTGGTCGGCGGGTATGGCTACACCTTC
d_call: TRBD1; j_call: TRBJ1-5; v_call: TRBV2; clone_size: once; cdr3_aa: CASNGQGGSNQPQHF; cdr3_nt: TGTGCCAGCAACGGACAGGGGGGAAGCAATCAGCCCCAGCATTTT
d_call: -; j_call: TRBJ2-1; v_call: TRBV27; clone_size: -; cdr3_aa: CASSLTGPGNEQFF; cdr3_nt: TGTGCCAGCAGTTTAACGGGACCGGGCAATGAGCAGTTCTTC
d_call: TRBD1; j_call: TRBJ1-6; v_call: TRBV5-6; clone_size: few; cdr3_aa: CASSLGHRGMYSPLHF; cdr3_nt: TGTGCCAGCAGCTTAGGGCACAGGGGGATGTATTCACCCCTCCACTTT
d_call: TRBD1; j_call: TRBJ2-1; v_call: TRBV2; clone_size: -; cdr3_aa: CANRDRNNEQFF; cdr3_nt: TGTGCCAACCGGGACAGAAACAATGAGCAGTTCTTC
d_call: -; j_call: TRBJ2-7; v_call: TRBV27; clone_size: -; cdr3_aa: CASSLSPTYEQYF; cdr3_nt: TGTGCCAGCAGTTTATCCCCCACCTACGAGCAGTACTTC
d_call: -; j_call: TRBJ1-2; v_call: TRBV5-1; clone_size: few; cdr3_aa: CASSDGPYGYTF; cdr3_nt: TGCGCCAGCAGTGATGGTCCTTATGGCTACACCTTC
d_call: TRBD1; j_call: TRBJ2-7; v_call: TRBV4-1; clone_size: once; cdr3_aa: CASSQERDRGYEQYF; cdr3_nt: TGCGCCAGCAGCCAAGAACGGGACAGGGGATACGAGCAGTACTTC
d_call: -; j_call: TRBJ1-1; v_call: TRBV6-6; clone_size: -; cdr3_aa: CASSLGETGLQPEAFF; cdr3_nt: TGTGCCAGCAGTCTCGGCGAGACAGGTTTACAGCCTGAAGCTTTCTTT
d_call: TRBD1; j_call: TRBJ1-2; v_call: TRBV28; clone_size: -; cdr3_aa: CASSLPTGTGDGYTF; cdr3_nt: TGTGCCAGCAGTTTACCCACCGGGACAGGGGATGGCTACACCTTC
d_call: TRBD2; j_call: TRBJ2-3; v_call: TRBV28; clone_size: -; cdr3_aa: CASSAGRPNTQYF; cdr3_nt: TGTGCCAGCAGTGCCGGGAGGCCAAATACGCAGTATTTT
d_call: -; j_call: TRBJ2-1; v_call: TRBV9; clone_size: -; cdr3_aa: CASSVGGGASYNEQFF; cdr3_nt: TGTGCCAGCAGCGTAGGTGGGGGAGCCTCCTACAATGAGCAGTTCTTC
d_call: -; j_call: TRBJ1-3; v_call: TRBV27; clone_size: -; cdr3_aa: CASSWRTFGGRSGNTIYF; cdr3_nt: TGTGCCAGCAGTTGGAGGACGTTCGGGGGCAGGAGTGGAAACACCATATATTTT